This TCR beta chain emerged from a study of blood T cell repertoires in COVID-19. Profiled with immunoSEQ multiplex PCR; TCRdb holds only in-frame clones, not every one. The top ten clones hold roughly 18% of a sample with more than 85,000 clones, 82% of them seen once. The CDR3 has 16 amino acids. Germline CDR1 and CDR2: SGHAT and FQNNGV. V lost 2 bases, J lost 0 bases, and 4 bases stayed unmatched. The sample comprised peripheral blood. This TCR was recovered from a man older than 75 with acute or convalescent COVID-19. The chain has TRBV11-2 and TRBJ1-1; the match to TRBD1 covers 9 bases. Written as DNA, the CDR3 is TGTGCCAGCAGCTTATCCGGGACAGGGTTGAACACTGAAGCTTTCTTT. Its translation: CASSLSGTGLNTEAFF.